This T cell receptor beta chain originates from a study of cytomegalovirus exposure and HLA in healthy donors. PCR was performed using 60 Vbeta and 13 Jbeta primers. TCRdb's copy holds only in-frame clones and misses some; the assay was immunoSEQ multiplex PCR. The sample holds 120,000 or so clones, approximately 80% seen once. With 7 bases clipped from V and 5 bases from J, the junction kept 5 bases outside the gene matches. The germline V gene encodes CDR1 LNHDA and CDR2 SQIVND (reference sequence). There are 13 residues in the CDR3. The sequenced sample was PBMCs. This chain uses TRBV19 with TRBJ1-2; 9 bases agree with TRBD1. The source is a man between 18 and 29 years old in good health and CMV-seronegative. The CDR3 protein is CASKPDRGYGYTF. DNA for the CDR3: TGTGCCAGTAAGCCGGACAGGGGATATGGCTACACCTTC. The full variable domain, its missing parts supplied by reference TRBV19 and TRBJ1-2, is DGGITQSPKYLFRKEGQNVTLSCEQNLNHDAMYWYRQDPGQGLRLIYYSQIVNDFQKGDIAEGYSVSREKKESFPLTVTSAQKNPTAFYLCASKPDRGYGYTFGSGTRLTVV.